These T cell receptor beta chains were read from a single sample in a study of blood T cell repertoires in COVID-19. Using immunoSEQ multiplex PCR, the repertoire was profiled, and TCRdb retains in-frame clones only, with some absent. The top ten clones hold roughly 1.4% of a sample with around 100,000 clones, about 88% of them seen once. The sequencing sample was made of peripheral blood. The receptors derive from a middle-aged man with acute or convalescent COVID-19. The conserved cysteine and the conserved F or W are not part of the CDR3 here.

V gene: TRBV7-2; J gene: TRBJ2-5; CDR3 protein: ASSFSPTSRETQY
V gene: TRBV19; J gene: TRBJ2-3; CDR3 protein: ASSIVSGRIDTQY
V gene: TRBV6-5; J gene: TRBJ2-1; CDR3 protein: ASSYFGGSIEQF
V gene: TRBV7-9; J gene: TRBJ2-3; CDR3 protein: ASSLALGLDTQY
V gene: TRBV7-8; J gene: TRBJ2-1; CDR3 protein: ASSSQSVMSGVGNEQF
V gene: TRBV7-3; J gene: TRBJ2-1; CDR3 protein: ASSFTHSNEQF
V gene: TRBV6-1; J gene: TRBJ2-7; CDR3 protein: ASSEGLISYEQY
V gene: TRBV28; J gene: TRBJ2-7; CDR3 protein: ASREREFYEQY
V gene: TRBV28; J gene: TRBJ2-1; CDR3 protein: ASSTLPGLAGLSSYNEQF
V gene: TRBV19; J gene: TRBJ1-5; CDR3 protein: ASSDRAGQPQH
V gene: TRBV6-2/TRBV6-3; J gene: TRBJ2-1; CDR3 protein: ASSLLALAGAHNEQF
V gene: TRBV5-6; J gene: TRBJ2-1; CDR3 protein: ASSLEAGDPMRVYNEQF
V gene: TRBV12-5; J gene: TRBJ2-1; CDR3 protein: ASGLAGVNSYNEQF
V gene: TRBV15; J gene: TRBJ2-7; CDR3 protein: ATSPGGRDEQY
V gene: TRBV3-1/TRBV3-2; J gene: TRBJ2-7; CDR3 protein: ASSQSGAGEQY
V gene: TRBV9; J gene: TRBJ2-1; CDR3 protein: ASSVLTGGLDEQF
V gene: TRBV5-1; J gene: TRBJ2-3; CDR3 protein: ASSSRTSGSTDTQY